What follows describes a single TCR beta chain. These data originate in a study of blood T cell repertoires in COVID-19. Study context: COVID-19 samples from acute and convalescent phases originated in the United States, Italy and Spain. PBMCs, B-cell-depleted T cells, or T cells were the source of the cDNA or gDNA that made up the material.

In the original workflow: Nucleated cell number was recorded as an estimate derived from reference gene primer amplification. Using immunoSEQ multiplex PCR, the repertoire was profiled, and TCRdb retains in-frame clones only, with some absent. V and J calls and clone size are as listed in that table; D and trimming were resolved from the DNA. The sample has 50,000 to 75,000 clones; 80% to 90% are singletons. The ends were cut back, 3 bases at V and 6 bases at J, with 14 bases in the middle. This CDR3 is 13 amino acids long. The V gene's germline CDR1 is DFQATT and CDR2 SNEGSKA (reference sequence). The TCR comes from a man in his fifties or sixties with acute or convalescent COVID-19. The sample taken for sequencing was peripheral blood. V and J are TRBV20-1 and TRBJ1-2; D uncertain. CDR3 bases: TGCAGTGCTAGTGACGGTTCTATCGATGGCTACACCTTC. Protein: CSASDGSIDGYTF.